The 22 T cell receptor beta chains given below trace back to one sample, sequenced in a study of T-cell memory formation after mild COVID-19. TCRdb re-called the 5' RACE reads through MiXCR, storing one row per CDR3 protein. The sample consists of around 320,000 distinct CDR3 sequences, over 11% of them appearing once. Input material: PBMCs or a T cell subset sorted from them (not recorded which). The receptors were gathered from a man younger than 35 who had mild COVID-19 (a few samples of this study predate the infection). Cell type and time point are not known.

This clonotype was detected a few times. The V call is TRBV7-2, the J call TRBJ1-4; tentatively, D is TRBD1 (6 bases). CDR1 and CDR2 (germline): SGHTA, FQGNSA. The CDR3 loop spans 16 amino acids. V was shortened by 0 bases and J by 3 bases, with 11 bases between the two germline ends. The CDR3 reads CASSLAGGAPNEKLFF. The CDR3 region has the DNA TGTGCCAGCAGCTTAGCGGGGGGGGCCCCTAATGAAAAACTGTTTTTT.

J is TRBJ2-3 and V is TRBV20-1, with D perhaps matching TRBD2 (6 bases). Germline V gene data show CDR1 as DFQATT and CDR2 as SNEGSKA (reference sequence). This CDR3 contains 12 residues. V gave up 0 bases and J gave up 10 bases, with 11 bases separating them. The CDR3 DNA is TGCAGTGCTAGAGATCGGGGGACTGCGCAGTATTTT. Translating gives CSARDRGTAQYF.

On this clonotype itself: A much larger clonotype is one base distant, so this may be a read error. The chain has TRBV20-1 and TRBJ2-3, with D perhaps matching TRBD1 or TRBD2 (5 bases each). Germline CDR1 reads DFQATT; CDR2 reads SNEGSKA (reference sequence). This CDR3 has 16 amino acids. Trimming took off 5 bases at V and 7 bases at J, with 25 bases between the two ends. CDR3 amino acids: CSAPETSRWGSNTQYF. CDR3 in DNA: TGCAGTGCTCCCGAGACCTCTCGCTGGGGGTCGAATACGCAGTATTTT.

This clonotype was detected only a few times. This chain connects TRBV7-9 to TRBJ2-2; a weak D match, TRBD2 (5 bases). From germline, CDR1 is SEHNR and CDR2 FQNEAQ (reference sequence). Deletions cut 5 bases from V and 0 bases from J, with 13 bases between. This CDR3 region has 16 residues. This CDR3 is CASSVLGFANTGELFF. In DNA, the CDR3 is TGTGCCAGCAGCGTACTAGGGTTCGCGAACACCGGGGAGCTGTTTTTT.

This clonotype turned up a few times. This chain links TRBV19 with TRBJ1-1; no clear D gene. The ends were cut back, 4 bases at V and 0 bases at J, with 12 bases in the middle. Germline V lookup: CDR1 LNHDA, CDR2 SQIVND (reference sequence). The CDR3 spans 15 residues. The CDR3 here is CASSRHQDMNTEAFF. CDR3 DNA sequence: TGTGCCAGTAGTAGGCACCAGGATATGAACACTGAAGCTTTCTTT.

This clonotype was seen more than once but under ten times. The rearrangement links TRBV29-1 to TRBJ2-1; 10 bases match TRBD1. This CDR3 spans 14 amino acids. Germline V gives CDR1 SQVTM, CDR2 ANQGSEA. V gave up 5 bases and J gave up 13 bases; unmatched junction bases: 14. Here the CDR3 DNA reads TGCAGCGTTAGGGTCCGGGGACAGGGGTGGTCCCAGTTCTTC. This sequence encodes CSVRVRGQGWSQFF.

This chain links TRBV28 with TRBJ2-1; D call uncertain. The germline CDR1 and CDR2 sequences are MDHEN and SYDVKM. The CDR3 spans 13 residues. Trimming left V 8 bases short and J 2 bases short, with 10 bases between. The CDR3 region has the DNA TGTGCCAGCTGGGCTCCCCCCTACAATGAGCAGTTCTTC. It is translated as CASWAPPYNEQFF.

In its sample, this clonotype was seen a few times. CDR3 DNA sequence: TGTGCCAGCAGCTGGCGCGGGGGAGGAGAGACCCAGTACTTC. Its translation: CASSWRGGGETQYF. The chain recombines TRBV12-3 or TRBV12-4 with TRBJ2-5; 7 bases match TRBD2. This CDR3 has 14 residues. Germline trimming cut 6 bases from V and 4 bases from J; bases unmatched to any gene: 8.

The chain combines TRBV7-9 with TRBJ2-1; D remains unclear. Trimming took off 2 bases at V and 2 bases at J, with 13 bases between the two ends. Germline assignment: CDR1 SEHNR and CDR2 FQNEAQ (reference sequence). The CDR3 is 16 residues long. CDR3 sequence reads: CASSLMNAPPYNEQFF. Written as DNA, the CDR3 is TGTGCCAGCAGCTTAATGAACGCCCCCCCCTACAATGAGCAGTTCTTC.

This clonotype was observed a few times. The CDR3 DNA is TGTGCCAGCAGTTACTCGTCAGGGTTCACCGGGGAGCTGTTTTTT. Protein: CASSYSSGFTGELFF. This chain connects TRBV6-5 to TRBJ2-2; tentative D call: TRBD1 (5 bases). This CDR3 spans 15 amino acids. V lost 0 bases and J 4 bases, leaving 9 bases between the germline ends. Germline CDR1 and CDR2: MNHEY and SVGAGI.

In this sample, this clonotype turned up a few times. A junction end diverges from the germline sequence, so it may reflect a read error. The chain is built from TRBV6-1 and TRBJ1-1; D unresolved. The CDR3 has 15 residues. Germline V gene lookup returns CDR1 MNHNS and CDR2 SASEGT. The CDR3 protein is CASIPGTTMNTEAFF. CDR3 nucleotide sequence: TGTGCTAGCATTCCGGGAACCACCATGAACACTGAAGCTTTCTTT.

This clonotype was seen many times. The chain joins TRBV28 to TRBJ2-3; TRBD2 might be the D (5 bases). Germline values: CDR1 MDHEN, CDR2 SYDVKM. Trimming took off 4 bases at V and 7 bases at J, with 6 bases between the two ends. The CDR3 consists of 11 residues. The CDR3 region has the DNA TGTGCCAGCAGTTGGGAGTATACGCAGTATTTT. Residues: CASSWEYTQYF.

This clonotype has just a few counts. The CDR3 DNA reads TGTGCCAGCAGCTTGGTCAGGGGGTCTGGCTCCTATAATTCACCCCTCCACTTT. Amino acids: CASSLVRGSGSYNSPLHF. This chain connects TRBV5-6 to TRBJ1-6, with 7 nucleotides matching TRBD1. Trimming took 0 bases from V and 0 from J; bases not matched to a gene: 6. The CDR3 runs 18 residues. Germline V gene lookup returns CDR1 SGHDT and CDR2 YYEEEE.

The V gene is TRBV9, the J gene TRBJ2-1, with 9 bases lining up with TRBD2. The CDR3 runs 17 residues. The J segment lost 4 bases and the V segment lost 4 bases, leaving 12 bases of the junction unmatched. The germline V gene has CDR1 SGDLS and CDR2 YYNGEE. As DNA, the CDR3 is TGTGCCAGCAGCTCACCCCGAGGCGGGGGGGTGTACAATGAGCAGTTCTTC. Translating it yields CASSSPRGGGVYNEQFF.

This clonotype has just a few counts. This chain links TRBV12-3 or TRBV12-4 with TRBJ2-6; D not certain. There are 16 residues in the CDR3. The ends were cut back, 6 bases at V and 0 bases at J, with 12 bases in the middle. CDR3 bases: TGTGCCAGCAGCACGCCCCCCTTCTCTGGGGCCAACGTCCTGACTTTC. Translated: CASSTPPFSGANVLTF.

The chain joins TRBV20-1 to TRBJ2-5, with TRBD1 as a possible D gene (8 bases). The germline V gene has CDR1 DFQATT and CDR2 SNEGSKA (reference sequence). The CDR3 spans 15 residues. V was trimmed by 1 base and J by 8 bases, leaving 20 bases between them. The CDR3 is CSARVPDREGRTQYF. The CDR3 coding sequence is TGCAGTGCTAGAGTCCCGGACAGGGAGGGGAGAACCCAGTACTTC.

The genes are TRBV12-3 or TRBV12-4 and TRBJ2-1, with TRBD1 matching over 9 bases. The CDR3 is 14 amino acids. J was trimmed by 9 bases and V by 4 bases; bases with no gene match: 7. The CDR3 loop reads CASSYRGPQGEQFF. The CDR3 bases are TGTGCCAGCAGTTACAGGGGGCCCCAAGGTGAGCAGTTCTTC.

This chain links TRBV4-2 with TRBJ2-3; 7 bases are a match to TRBD1. Germline V lookup: CDR1 LGHNA, CDR2 YNFKEQ. Germline trimming cut 9 bases from V and 6 bases from J; bases unmatched to any gene: 12. The CDR3 extends over 14 amino acids. DNA of the CDR3: TGTGCCAGACAGGGGCCACAACTTCGGGATACGCAGTATTTT. It yields the protein CARQGPQLRDTQYF.

This clonotype was seen a few times. The chain combines TRBV7-2 with TRBJ2-1, with D perhaps TRBD1 (7 bases). V was pared by 6 bases and J by 0 bases, with 12 bases between. Germline values: CDR1 SGHTA, CDR2 FQGNSA. The CDR3 covers 15 residues. The CDR3 sequence: CASRAGGSSYNEQFF. In DNA, the CDR3 is TGTGCCAGCAGGGCAGGGGGGAGCTCCTACAATGAGCAGTTCTTC. The entire variable domain, with the rest obtained from reference TRBV7-2 and TRBJ2-1, is as follows: GAGVSQSPSNKVTEKGKDVELRCDPISGHTALYWYRQSLGQGLEFLIYFQGNSAPDKSGLPSDRFSAERTGGSVSTLTIQRTQQEDSAVYLCASRAGGSSYNEQFFGPGTRLTVL.

The chain carries TRBV19 and TRBJ1-5, with D perhaps TRBD1 (6 bases). V dropped 5 bases and J dropped 3 bases, with 11 bases sitting between them. This CDR3 region has 14 residues. Germline V gives CDR1 LNHDA, CDR2 SQIVND (reference sequence). The CDR3 DNA is TGTGCCAGTAGTGATTGGGGGCTCAATCAGCCCCAGCATTTT. Translating gives CASSDWGLNQPQHF. The whole variable domain, remainder taken from reference TRBV19 and TRBJ1-5, is DGGITQSPKYLFRKEGQNVTLSCEQNLNHDAMYWYRQDPGQGLRLIYYSQIVNDFQKGDIAEGYSVSREKKESFPLTVTSAQKNPTAFYLCASSDWGLNQPQHFGDGTRLSIL.

This clonotype was seen a few times. The chain uses TRBV20-1 and TRBJ2-1; 12 nucleotides match TRBD2. The trim removed 0 bases at V and 0 bases at J, leaving 9 bases unmatched. This CDR3 spans 19 amino acids. Germline CDR1 and CDR2: DFQATT and SNEGSKA (reference sequence). CDR3 sequence reads: CSARDYGASGGVSYNEQFF. Here the CDR3 DNA reads TGCAGTGCTAGAGACTATGGCGCTAGCGGGGGGGTCTCCTACAATGAGCAGTTCTTC.

This clonotype came up a few times. The chain combines TRBV6-5 with TRBJ1-1, with 8 bases lining up with TRBD1. The CDR3 length is 14 residues. Germline loops: CDR1 MNHEY, CDR2 SVGAGI. The trim removed 5 bases at V and 7 bases at J, leaving 9 bases unmatched. The CDR3 here is CASSTTGELGEAFF. The CDR3 nucleotides are TGTGCCAGCAGTACGACAGGGGAGTTAGGTGAAGCTTTCTTT.